The 3 T cell receptor beta chains in this list originate from one sample, sequenced in a study of T cell responses to AZD1222 COVID-19 vaccine. Method: immunoSEQ multiplex PCR; TCRdb's copy keeps in-frame clones and lacks some. The profile shows more than 95,000 clones, 80% to 90% of them singletons. The sample here was peripheral blood, taken on day 0 of AZD1222 vaccination. Receptors originate from an adult in good health.

This clone was observed a few times. The chain is built from TRBV30 and TRBJ2-1; 11 bases line up with TRBD2. CDR1 is GTSNPN, CDR2 SVGIG, per germline (reference sequence). The CDR3 extends over 13 amino acids. J was trimmed by 6 bases and V by 5 bases; bases with no gene match: 3. The DNA of the CDR3 is TGTGCCTGGGAACTAGCGGGGGCCAATGAGCAGTTCTTC. Amino acids: CAWELAGANEQFF.

J is TRBJ2-5 and V is TRBV9; the D gene is possibly TRBD2 (6 bases). This CDR3 contains 16 residues. Trimming left V 0 bases short and J 3 bases short, with 15 bases between. Germline CDR1 is SGDLS and CDR2 is YYNGEE. CDR3 protein: CASSVATGGYEETQYF. The CDR3 bases are TGTGCCAGCAGCGTAGCTACAGGAGGGTACGAAGAGACCCAGTACTTC. The whole variable domain, remainder taken from reference TRBV9 and TRBJ2-5, is DSGVTQTPKHLITATGQRVTLRCSPRSGDLSVYWYQQSLDQGLQFLIQYYNGEERAKGNILERFSAQQFPDLHSELNLSSLELGDSALYFCASSVATGGYEETQYFGPGTRLLVL.

The chain links TRBV28 to TRBJ2-7; perhaps TRBD2 as D (6 bases). Trimming stripped 10 bases from V and 0 bases from J, with 19 bases between. Germline CDR1 reads MDHEN; CDR2 reads SYDVKM. The CDR3 is 15 residues long. The CDR3 bases are TGTGCCACCCACACCGGAGGCGGGACCTCCTACGAGCAGTACTTC. Translating it yields CATHTGGGTSYEQYF.